The present T cell receptor beta chain was sequenced within a study of shared clonotypes between healthy human individuals (dated by TCRdb to about 2020). Turning to the overall study: Two women and a few men aged 18 to 49 years were included in the cohort. For each donor, three plates each were used for CD4 naive and CD4 memory, two plates were used for CD8 naive, and one plate was used for CD8 memory. The study deeply sequenced blood TCR repertoires of roughly five healthy adults to estimate repertoire size and the extent of clonotype sharing between individuals. Libraries were prepared and TCR repertoires were sequenced by different laboratories using diverse techniques, in order to increase sequencing depth and limit assay-specific biases. Each donor's leukapheresis produced roughly between roughly 0.85 and 9.5 billion PBMCs.

What the study reported, not specific to this receptor: Even with the large sequencing depth, rarefaction of the sorted-subset datasets indicated that sequencing was incomplete. Based on pairwise subsampling, the degree of clonotype sharing among donors was expected to be affected by sequencing depth. Estimated clonotype richness was generally larger for naive than for memory subsets. Clonotypes shared by all four sorted-subset donors showed higher generation probabilities than non-shared clonotypes. Across several donors, around 5% of naive CD4, 3% to 4% of naive CD8, about 2.3% of memory CD4, and approximately 0.4% of memory CD8 clonotypes were shared. Sampling was restricted to blood, and TCR repertoires in tissues likely differ from the TCR repertoires found in blood. Because the study included a small number of donors, the genetic and exposure-history diversity represented was limited.

CDR1 and CDR2 are read off the germline V gene as KGHSH and LQKENI. V is cut by 8 bases and J by 10 bases, and the space between the germline ends is 11 bases. There are 10 amino acids in the CDR3, from cysteine to phenylalanine inclusive. Left in the record is the CDR3 DNA by itself, 30 bases read in frame from the first base. With regard to this clone: This receptor's antigen is unknown. No much larger clonotype is one base removed from it; base qualities were not supplied.

TCR CDR3 regions were amplified from genomic DNA by multiplex PCR using the deep immunoSEQ assay. For each cell subset, the extracted genomic DNA was distributed evenly across all wells of several immunoSEQ 96-well plates, and each plate served as one replicate. Each replicate PCR for sorted subsets received around 0.2 ug genomic DNA, equal to 28,000 or so T cell genomes. Purified libraries were quantified with a Qubit 3.0 fluorometer, sized on a Bioanalyzer 2100, and re-quantified with the KAPA Library Quantification kit. A separate single-read 150-cycle Illumina NextSeq 550 flow cell was used to sequence each immunoSEQ 96-well plate. In the authors' own workflow: Because the immunoSEQ output included only junctional sequences and no quality scores, the filtering could not be the same as the filtering used for full-length reads. Sequences were annotated with PyIR, a Python wrapper for IgBLAST v1.9, using IMGT germline references to assign V/J genes and CDR3. Reads with weak V/J assignments (E-value above 1e-6), missing CDR3, stop codons, out-of-frame junctions, or ambiguous translated residues were removed. A V3J clonotype was defined by an identical inferred V gene, J gene, and CDR3 amino acid sequence. Percentage overlap between repertoires was computed as shared unique clonotypes divided by the size of the smaller repertoire. Three approaches were used to assess repertoire richness: RTK rarefaction, the Chao1 estimator, and Recon v2.1 estimates of unobserved clonotypes. OLGA was used to compute generation probabilities for all TCRbeta clonotypes that the gDNA method yielded from a few donors. TCRdb obtained this table from immuneACCESS and retained in-frame rearrangements with V and J assigned. These tables miss some clones; where compared with another copy, unresolved V genes account for less than half of the shortfall, and the remainder is unexplained. The DNA gave D and trimming, while V, J and clone size come from that table. The sample profile shows approximately 2,000,000 clones; about 94% of them were found once. The ten largest clones capture around 1.8% of the sample.

For the CD8 naive samples, CD45RO-negative cells were positively selected for CCR7, yielding a CD45RA+CCR7+ population from which TemRA cells were excluded. Donors were healthy HIV-negative adults with no recently reported acute infections or vaccinations. Every donor was a Caucasian adult living in Nashville, Tennessee, USA. After blood collection by leukapheresis, PBMCs were isolated using Ficoll-Histopaque density gradient centrifugation and then cryopreserved in the vapor phase of liquid nitrogen. Purity and quantity of every magnetically sorted T cell population were checked by analytical flow cytometry. Each sorted fraction had its genomic DNA isolated and then quantified by UV absorbance on a Nanodrop 2000c.

Sequenced: naive CD8+ T cells from PBMCs. The cell subset or site label of this sample denotes: CD45RA+CCR7+. The chain employs TRBV18 and TRBJ1-2, with the D gene too uncertain to name. The TCR sequence derives from a young man in good health. Some clones in this sample may be carry-over from other donors' samples. The sequence in DNA is TGTGCCAGCCGCGAAAACTTCTACACCTTC. Its translation reads: CASRENFYTF.